The 3 T cell receptor beta chains below come from one sample, sequenced in a study of vaccination and CD4 T cells after COVID-19. Treatment indicated: roughly 10-day PBMC culture with coronavirus spike peptide pools or control peptides (ViraFEST assay). The Oncomine TCR Beta short-read assay generated sequence data from the DNA of cultured CD4+ T cells. MiXCR, applied by TCRdb to the PCR reads, yields one record per CDR3 protein. The table has about 13,000 distinct CDR3 sequences, about 56% seen once; the top ten hold 15% to 20%. Their cognate antigens are unknown. Material: CD4+ T cells from blood, cultured in vitro. The receptors were sampled from a human donor who had recovered from COVID-19.

The chain uses TRBV20-1 and TRBJ2-5; unclear D gene. This CDR3 contains 11 residues. Germline loops: CDR1 DFQATT, CDR2 SNEGSKA (reference sequence). The V end lost 5 bases, the J end lost 5 bases, and 9 bases lay between the germline ends. Here the CDR3 reads CSAVWQETQYF. The CDR3 nucleotides are TGCAGTGCTGTCTGGCAGGAGACCCAGTACTTC.

CDR3 residues: CASSQITQTGQNIQYF. The CDR3 nucleotides read TGCGCCAGCAGCCAAATTACCCAGACTGGTCAAAACATTCAGTACTTC. The chain has TRBV4-1 and TRBJ2-4; D is ambiguous. The V and J ends lost 2 bases and 5 bases respectively, with 16 bases between them. The CDR3 covers 16 residues. Germline V lookup: CDR1 MGHRA, CDR2 YSYEKL.

This clonotype appeared a few times. The chain recombines TRBV20-1 with TRBJ1-5, with D possibly TRBD1 on 5 matching bases. The V gene's germline CDR1 is DFQATT and CDR2 SNEGSKA (reference sequence). Trimming removed 3 bases at V and 8 bases at J, with 14 bases between. The length of the CDR3 is 13 residues. In DNA, the CDR3 is TGCAGTGCTAGTGGGGGGGGTATCGAGCCCCAGCATTTT. Residues: CSASGGGIEPQHF.